The clone carrying this TCR beta chain turned up a few times. The target antigen is unknown. This entry comes from a study of cytomegalovirus exposure and HLA in healthy donors. About the study: Genetic ancestry analysis placed approximately 79% of the approximately 390 donors that were genotyped in the Caucasian-associated cluster. Whole-study results and caveats: When analyzed later, a missense DCLRE1C variant was found to be linked to TCR beta V- and J-gene trimming. Some TCR beta chains (more than 150 of them) were listed as cytomegalovirus-associated.

The PCR made use of 60 Vbeta and 13 Jbeta primers. Sequenced by immunoSEQ multiplex PCR; TCRdb stores in-frame clones only, minus some. This sample has about 97,000 clones, with 55% to 80% found just once. CDR3 length: 14 amino acids. The records do not include a CMV serostatus for this donor. This receptor was obtained from a human donor in good health. The rearrangement links TRBV21-1 to TRBJ2-1; TRBD2 was called by the table and not checked on the DNA. TRBV21-1 is an annotated pseudogene. Sequenced sample: PBMCs. Here the CDR3 DNA reads TGTGCCAGCAGCGCCCCCGAGGGTGGGAGCGGTCGGTTCTTC. It is translated as CASSAPEGGSGRFF.